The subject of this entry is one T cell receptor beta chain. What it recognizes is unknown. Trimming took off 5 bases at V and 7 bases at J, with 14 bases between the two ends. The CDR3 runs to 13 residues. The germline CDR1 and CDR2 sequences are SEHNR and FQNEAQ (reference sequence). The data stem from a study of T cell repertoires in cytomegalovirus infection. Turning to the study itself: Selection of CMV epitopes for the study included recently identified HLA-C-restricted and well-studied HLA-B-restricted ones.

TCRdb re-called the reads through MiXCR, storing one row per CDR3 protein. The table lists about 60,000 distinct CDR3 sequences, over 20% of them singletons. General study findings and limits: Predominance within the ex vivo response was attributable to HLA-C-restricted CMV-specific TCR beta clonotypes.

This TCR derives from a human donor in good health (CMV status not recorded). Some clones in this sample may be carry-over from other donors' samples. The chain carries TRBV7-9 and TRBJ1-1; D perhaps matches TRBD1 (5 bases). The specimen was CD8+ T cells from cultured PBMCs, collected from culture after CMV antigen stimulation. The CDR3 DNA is TGTGCCAGCAGCCGGGGCAACTCGTATGAAGCTTTCTTT. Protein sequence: CASSRGNSYEAFF.